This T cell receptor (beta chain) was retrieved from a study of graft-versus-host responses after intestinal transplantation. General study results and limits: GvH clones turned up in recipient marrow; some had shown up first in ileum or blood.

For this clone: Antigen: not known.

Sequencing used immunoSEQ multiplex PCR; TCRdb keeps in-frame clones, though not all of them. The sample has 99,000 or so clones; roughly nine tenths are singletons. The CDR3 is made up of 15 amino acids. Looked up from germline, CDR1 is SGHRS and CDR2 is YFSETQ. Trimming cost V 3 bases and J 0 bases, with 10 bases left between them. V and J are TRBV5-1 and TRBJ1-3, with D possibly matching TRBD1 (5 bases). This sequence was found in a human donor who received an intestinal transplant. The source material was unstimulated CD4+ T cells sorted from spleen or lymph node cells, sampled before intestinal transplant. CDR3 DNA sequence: TGCGCCAGCAGCTCAGAGGGGAGCTCTGGAAACACCATATATTTT. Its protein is CASSSEGSSGNTIYF.